Reported below is one T cell receptor beta chain. Its antigen is not identified. The CDR3 contains 16 residues. The V segment lost 6 bases and the J segment 6 bases; nucleotides outside the gene matches: 9. Germline V lookup: CDR1 DFQATT, CDR2 SNEGSKA (reference sequence). This sample stems from a study of blood T cells in healthy people across ages. Study-wide results and caveats: Comparison with aged donors showed that long-lived donors had more naive CD4+ cells and higher diversity. The fall in TCR beta diversity per million T cells was roughly linear with age.

Primed by a sample-barcoded 5' primer and a J-beta primer mix, a second PCR proceeded for roughly 6 to 12 cycles. TCRdb called the 5' RACE reads again in MiXCR, with one record for every CDR3 protein. The top ten clones hold around 21% of a sample with 700,000 or so distinct CDR3 sequences, 20% to 25% of them seen once. Sequencing was performed on blood. V gene TRBV20-1 combines with J gene TRBJ2-1; 15 nucleotides align to TRBD2. The sequence derives from a man in his 70s in good health. The CDR3 region has the DNA TGCAGTGCGCCGGGACTAGCGGGAGGTCGTAGCAATGAGCAGTTCTTC. It encodes CSAPGLAGGRSNEQFF.